Below, 21 T cell receptor beta chains from the same sample are listed, as sequenced in a study of CD8 T cells in Susac syndrome. The authors reverse transcribed about 0.5 to 1 ug RNA with random hexamers. TCRdb analysed the immunoSEQ multiplex PCR reads with MiXCR anew, one entry per CDR3 protein. The data contain tens of thousands of distinct CDR3 sequences, about 94% of them singletons. Sequenced material: CD8+ T cells from PBMCs. The origin of the receptors is a human donor with Susac syndrome.

This chain connects TRBV9 to TRBJ2-3; 11 bases align to TRBD2. The CDR3 is 15 amino acids. V lost 3 bases, J lost 5 bases, and 5 bases stayed unmatched. Germline CDR1 SGDLS, CDR2 YYNGEE. The CDR3 loop is CASSGSGGARDTQYF. DNA for the CDR3: TGTGCCAGCAGCGGTAGCGGGGGGGCCCGAGATACGCAGTATTTT.

CDR3 in amino acids: CASRAAEVPAEKLFF. The CDR3 DNA reads as TGTGCCAGCAGGGCCGCCGAGGTCCCCGCTGAAAAACTGTTTTTT. The chain is built from TRBV12-3 or TRBV12-4 and TRBJ1-4; D gene uncertain. The CDR3 loop spans 15 amino acids. Between the trimmed V and J ends, which lost 6 bases and 7 bases, there was a span of 18 bases.

Here the CDR3 reads CASSQVPGYEQYF. The CDR3 DNA sequence: TGCGCCAGCAGCCAAGTCCCGGGGTACGAGCAGTACTTC. The chain has TRBV4-1 and TRBJ2-7; TRBD2 might be the D (5 bases). CDR3 size: 13 residues. V lost 1 base, J lost 4 bases, and 8 bases lay in between. CDR1 MGHRA and CDR2 YSYEKL come from the germline V gene.

This clonotype was seen a single time. V is TRBV19 and J is TRBJ1-1, with D unclear. This CDR3 has 13 residues. Germline loops: CDR1 LNHDA, CDR2 SQIVND (reference sequence). V lost 7 bases to trimming and J lost 1 base, with 10 bases between them. DNA for the CDR3: TGTGCCAGTAAAATCGGCCCGAACACTGAAGCTTTCTTT. It is translated as CASKIGPNTEAFF.

The chain joins TRBV4-1 to TRBJ1-1, with no clear D. Deletions cut 2 bases from V and 5 bases from J, with 12 bases between. The CDR3 runs to 14 residues. Germline-derived CDR1 and CDR2 are MGHRA and YSYEKL. The CDR3 bases are TGCGCCAGCAGCCAACGGGAGGGAGGGACTGAAGCTTTCTTT. Translation gives CASSQREGGTEAFF.

This chain connects TRBV6-1 to TRBJ2-2; tentatively, D is TRBD2 (5 bases). The CDR3 runs to 14 residues. V shed 8 bases and J shed 0 bases, with 10 bases lying between them. Germline V gene data show CDR1 as MNHNS and CDR2 as SASEGT. In nucleotides, the CDR3 is TGTGCCAGCCAAACTAGTCCGAACACCGGGGAGCTGTTTTTT. It translates to CASQTSPNTGELFF.

As regards this clonotype: The CDR3 does not close with the conserved phenylalanine or tryptophan, likely indicating a read error. The chain is built from TRBV5-1 and TRBJ1-1, with D uncertain. The CDR3 has 13 amino acids. V was shortened by 1 base and J by 2 bases, with 6 bases between the two germline ends. Germline loops: CDR1 SGHRS, CDR2 YFSETQ. The CDR3 DNA is TGCGCCAGCAGCTTGACAGTAAACACTGAAGCTTTCCTT. This gives the protein CASSLTVNTEAFL.

The rearrangement links TRBV14 to TRBJ1-1; D not resolved. CDR3 length: 12 amino acids. V dropped 1 base and J dropped 6 bases, with 6 bases sitting between them. Germline V gives CDR1 SGHDN, CDR2 FVKESK. CDR3 sequence (DNA): TGTGCCAGCAGCCAAGGGGTACCTGAAGCTTTCTTT. Translating gives CASSQGVPEAFF.

V is TRBV9 and J is TRBJ1-2, with a tentative D call TRBD1 (6 bases). The CDR3 loop spans 18 amino acids. From germline, CDR1 is SGDLS and CDR2 YYNGEE. V dropped 0 bases and J dropped 5 bases, with 23 bases sitting between them. CDR3 in amino acids: CASSVGNRVYPGGYGYTF. In nucleotides, the CDR3 is TGTGCCAGCAGCGTAGGGAACAGGGTGTACCCCGGGGGGTATGGCTACACCTTC.

The rearrangement joins TRBV9 to TRBJ1-1; D gene uncertain. The CDR3 has 15 residues. V was trimmed by 0 bases and J by 0 bases, leaving 9 bases between them. Looked up from germline, CDR1 is SGDLS and CDR2 is YYNGEE. CDR3 sequence: CASSVGGLMNTEAFF. CDR3 nucleotide sequence: TGTGCCAGCAGCGTAGGAGGTTTAATGAACACTGAAGCTTTCTTT.

This clonotype was seen only once. The chain recombines TRBV27 with TRBJ1-1; possible D gene TRBD1, 5 bases. The V end lost 3 bases, the J end lost 6 bases, and 14 bases lay between the germline ends. The germline V gene encodes CDR1 MNHEY and CDR2 SMNVEV (reference sequence). The CDR3 sequence is 14 residues long. The CDR3 coding sequence is TGTGCCAGCAGTTTGCCCGGACCGGGGGCTGAAGCTTTCTTT. This codes for CASSLPGPGAEAFF.

This chain connects TRBV7-9 to TRBJ2-1, with a possible D match to TRBD2 (6 bases). Germline V CDR1 and CDR2: SEHNR, FQNEAQ (reference sequence). V was cut by 5 bases and J by 5 bases, with 25 bases left in between. The CDR3 length is 18 residues. The CDR3 DNA reads as TGTGCCAGCAGCCCGAAACCGGGGGACGGGGCAACCCACAATGAGCAGTTCTTC. Translated: CASSPKPGDGATHNEQFF.

The V call is TRBV7-8, the J call TRBJ2-7; the D gene is possibly TRBD2 (5 bases). The germline V and J ends were trimmed by 0 bases and 0 bases, with 6 bases remaining between them. This CDR3 has 14 amino acids. Germline loops: CDR1 SGHVS, CDR2 FQNEAQ. For the CDR3, the DNA is TGTGCCAGCAGCTTAGCCGGGAACTCCTACGAGCAGTACTTC. This encodes CASSLAGNSYEQYF.

This clonotype showed up just once. The chain couples TRBV12-3 or TRBV12-4 to TRBJ1-4; D is unresolved. Trimming left V 7 bases short and J 1 base short, with 10 bases between. The CDR3 loop spans 14 amino acids. The CDR3 bases are TGTGCCAGCACCTTGGGGAGAACTAATGAAAAACTGTTTTTT. Residues: CASTLGRTNEKLFF.

The chain links TRBV20-1 to TRBJ2-7; the match to TRBD2 covers 15 bases. V gave up 5 bases and J gave up 3 bases; unmatched junction bases: 11. There are 17 residues in the CDR3. Per germline, CDR1 DFQATT and CDR2 SNEGSKA (reference sequence). This CDR3 is CSAVPGLAGGDIYEQYF. The CDR3 nucleotides read TGCAGTGCTGTCCCGGGACTAGCGGGAGGCGACATCTACGAGCAGTACTTC.

The V gene is TRBV9, the J gene TRBJ2-2; D gene ambiguous. The CDR3 has 14 residues. The germline CDR1 and CDR2 sequences are SGDLS and YYNGEE. V was pared by 0 bases and J by 5 bases, with 8 bases between. CDR3 sequence reads: CASSVDPRTGELFF. CDR3 coding DNA: TGTGCCAGCAGCGTAGACCCCCGTACCGGGGAGCTGTTTTTT. The full variable domain, completed using reference TRBV9 and TRBJ2-2, is DSGVTQTPKHLITATGQRVTLRCSPRSGDLSVYWYQQSLDQGLQFLIQYYNGEERAKGNILERFSAQQFPDLHSELNLSSLELGDSALYFCASSVDPRTGELFFGEGSRLTVL.

V usage is TRBV19 and J usage is TRBJ1-1; no reliable D call. This CDR3 is built from 12 residues. CDR1 and CDR2 from the germline V gene are LNHDA and SQIVND (reference sequence). Trimming took 3 bases from V and 10 from J, leaving 12 bases between them. CDR3 loop: CASSIQSSPAFF. The CDR3 nucleotides are TGTGCCAGTAGTATTCAGTCATCCCCAGCTTTCTTT.

The J gene is TRBJ2-5, the V gene TRBV9; 13 bases are shared with TRBD2. Germline lookup yields CDR1 SGDLS and CDR2 YYNGEE. CDR3 size: 16 residues. V shed 1 base and J 5 bases; nucleotides not matched to a gene: 5. The CDR3 sequence: CASSVSGLAGDETQYF. CDR3 DNA: TGTGCCAGCAGCGTATCCGGACTAGCGGGAGACGAGACCCAGTACTTC.

The chain recombines TRBV4-1 with TRBJ2-1, with D hard to call. The V end was cut by 0 bases, the J end by 8 bases, with 23 bases between. The germline V gene has CDR1 MGHRA and CDR2 YSYEKL. The CDR3 runs 18 residues. The CDR3 here is CASSQEGSKRYLLHEQFF. The CDR3 region has the DNA TGCGCCAGCAGCCAAGAGGGCTCGAAAAGGTATCTCCTCCATGAGCAGTTCTTC.

This rearrangement joins TRBV9 to TRBJ1-2, with TRBD1 as a possible D gene (5 bases). Looked up from germline, CDR1 is SGDLS and CDR2 is YYNGEE. Between the trimmed V and J ends, which lost 4 bases and 5 bases, there was a span of 15 bases. This CDR3 is built from 14 residues. The CDR3 DNA reads as TGTGCCAGCAGCCCCCGCCCAGGGCGGTATGGCTACACCTTC. Its protein product is CASSPRPGRYGYTF.

Only one count was recorded for this clonotype. The chain carries TRBV12-3 or TRBV12-4 and TRBJ2-7, with a tentative D call TRBD1 (5 bases). The CDR3 loop spans 14 amino acids. V lost 4 bases and J lost 2, with 12 bases in between. The CDR3 region is CASSWAGRPYEQYF. CDR3 DNA: TGTGCCAGCAGTTGGGCAGGGCGACCCTACGAGCAGTACTTC.